The sequence of this T cell receptor beta chain was determined in a study of blood T cell repertoires in COVID-19. Looked up from germline, CDR1 is SEHNR and CDR2 is FQNEAQ (reference sequence). The CDR3 length is 17 residues. V lost 5 bases to trimming and J lost 2 bases; unmatched junction nucleotides: 13. The age range of participants was about 18 to 100 years, with residence in about two dozen US areas. Cohort allocation depended upon clinical history that participants reported. The protocol was immunoSEQ multiplex PCR, while the TCRdb copy is restricted to in-frame clones and leaves out a portion. The repertoire includes approximately 220,000 clones, about 83% of them detected once, and around 3.3% sits in the top ten.

This TCR was sampled from a middle-aged woman who had been exposed to COVID-19. The chain uses TRBV7-9 and TRBJ1-2; 8 bases agree with TRBD1. The sample comprised PBMCs or T cells enriched from blood (not recorded which). CDR3 sequence: CASSLLETGAINYGYTF. CDR3 bases: TGTGCCAGCAGCCTGTTAGAGACAGGGGCGATAAACTATGGCTACACCTTC.